The clone carrying this T cell receptor (beta chain) came up once. Its antigen is still unknown. The treatment is: roughly 10-day PBMC culture with coronavirus spike peptide pools or control peptides (ViraFEST assay). The data are from a study of vaccination and CD4 T cells after COVID-19. Findings and caveats of the study: The study sampled relatively few convalescent patients and omitted early post-infection timepoints.

CDR1 and CDR2 (germline): LGHDT, YNNKEL (reference sequence). With 6 bases clipped from V and 1 base from J, the junction kept 5 bases outside the gene matches. The CDR3 extends over 15 amino acids. Sequencing of cultured CD4+ T cell DNA used the Oncomine TCR Beta short-read assay. TCRdb re-analysed the PCR reads in MiXCR, keeping a single row per CDR3 protein. The table shows about 9,700 distinct CDR3 sequences, with around 70% occurring only once. The specimen sequenced was CD4+ T cells from blood, cultured in vitro. This sequence was found in a human donor who had recovered from COVID-19. The chain joins TRBV3-1 to TRBJ2-5; TRBD1 aligns across 10 bases. This CDR3 is CASRGTGAIQETQYF. In nucleotides, the CDR3 is TGTGCCAGCAGGGGGACAGGGGCCATCCAAGAGACCCAGTACTTC.